This TCR beta chain emerged from a study of cytomegalovirus exposure and HLA in healthy donors. PCR employed 60 Vbeta and 13 Jbeta primers. Measured with immunoSEQ multiplex PCR; TCRdb has only the in-frame clones, and not every one. In the table there are roughly 110,000 clones, more than 65% of which are singletons. V gave up 2 bases and J gave up 3 bases, with 13 bases separating them. The CDR3 runs 15 residues. Germline V lookup: CDR1 SNHLY, CDR2 FYNNEI. V gene TRBV2 combines with J gene TRBJ1-2; no clear D gene. Sequences were obtained from PBMCs. This receptor was identified in a woman aged 25 to 39 in good health and CMV-seronegative. The CDR3 nucleotides are TGTGCCAGCAGTGAAATCTTAGCCGTCTACTATGGCTACACCTTC. Translation: CASSEILAVYYGYTF.